This entry concerns a single T cell receptor beta chain. Germline V gene data show CDR1 as MDHEN and CDR2 as SYDVKM. The CDR3 is 15 amino acids. The data were obtained in a study of monozygotic twins with inflammatory bowel disease. With eight separate reactions per sample, the authors made cDNA. TCRdb re-called the 5' RACE reads; every CDR3 protein appears as one record, without DNA. The listing records fewer than 550,000 distinct CDR3 sequences. Sequencing input: blood. The source is a human donor with ulcerative colitis or Crohn's disease, or a healthy co-twin of an affected twin (not recorded which). This chain uses TRBV28 with TRBJ2-7; TCRdb names TRBD1, which stays unverified in the absence of DNA. CDR3 sequence: CASSLDRVRRYEQYF.